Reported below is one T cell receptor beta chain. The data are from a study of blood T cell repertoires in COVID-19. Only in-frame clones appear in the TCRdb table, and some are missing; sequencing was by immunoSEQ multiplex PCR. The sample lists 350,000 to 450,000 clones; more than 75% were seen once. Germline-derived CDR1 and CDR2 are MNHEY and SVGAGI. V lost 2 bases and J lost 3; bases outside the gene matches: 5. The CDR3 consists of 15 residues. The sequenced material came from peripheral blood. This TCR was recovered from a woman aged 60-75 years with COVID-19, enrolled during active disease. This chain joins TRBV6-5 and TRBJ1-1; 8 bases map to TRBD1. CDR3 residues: CASSYGQGGYTEAFF. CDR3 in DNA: TGTGCCAGCAGTTACGGACAGGGCGGTTACACTGAAGCTTTCTTT.